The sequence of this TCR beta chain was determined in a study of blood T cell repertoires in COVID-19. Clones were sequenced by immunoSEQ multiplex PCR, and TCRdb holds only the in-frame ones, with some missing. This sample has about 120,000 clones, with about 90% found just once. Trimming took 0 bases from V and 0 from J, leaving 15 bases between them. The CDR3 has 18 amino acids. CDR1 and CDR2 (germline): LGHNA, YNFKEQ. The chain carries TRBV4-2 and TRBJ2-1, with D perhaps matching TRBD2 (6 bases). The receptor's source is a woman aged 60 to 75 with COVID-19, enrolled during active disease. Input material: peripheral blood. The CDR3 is CASSQDRRTGSSYNEQFF. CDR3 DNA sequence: TGTGCCAGCAGCCAAGACCGTCGGACCGGGAGCTCCTACAATGAGCAGTTCTTC.